The source of this TCR beta chain is a study of beta chain features in type 1 diabetes. Comment on this clone: The target antigen is unknown.

The germline CDR1 and CDR2 sequences are SGDLS and YYNGEE. V was shortened by 0 bases and J by 6 bases, with 15 bases between the two germline ends. CDR3 size: 15 residues. Overall study findings and caveats: Type 1 diabetes patients had TCRB CDR3s that were shorter (moderately but significantly so) in all four CD4+ subsets.

Isolated RNA was reverse transcribed in full, so expressed TCRB transcripts were sequenced. Repertoires were generated with immunoSEQ multiplex PCR, while TCRdb's copy carries only in-frame clones and drops some. The sample carries roughly 150,000 clones, under 9.5% recorded once. Material for sequencing was central memory CD4+ T cells from blood. The clonotype comes from a young man with type 1 diabetes. The chain employs TRBV9 and TRBJ2-5, with D tentatively TRBD2 (5 bases). CDR3 sequence reads: CASSVGVGEWQTQYF. CDR3 DNA sequence: TGTGCCAGCAGCGTAGGGGTGGGAGAGTGGCAGACCCAGTACTTC.